Listed here are 2 T cell receptor beta chains from one sample, sequenced in a study of identical twins. A single record per CDR3 protein comes from TCRdb applying MiXCR to the 5' RACE reads. Of some 240,000 distinct CDR3 sequences in the sample, over 9.5% were seen once. Sequencing was performed on memory T cells sorted from blood. These receptors originate from a man aged 50-60 years in good health.

This clonotype was picked up many times. This chain links TRBV5-6 with TRBJ1-6; D gene unclear. The germline CDR1 and CDR2 sequences are SGHDT and YYEEEE. CDR3 length: 12 residues. V was pared by 1 base and J by 12 bases, with 8 bases between. The CDR3 DNA reads TGTGCCAGCAGCTTGCCGGGGTTACCCCTCCACTTT. Its translation is CASSLPGLPLHF.

This chain connects TRBV7-9 to TRBJ2-1, with 8 bases lining up with TRBD2. The CDR3 runs 14 residues. Germline lookup yields CDR1 SEHNR and CDR2 FQNEAQ (reference sequence). V gave up 5 bases and J gave up 6 bases; unmatched junction bases: 6. CDR3 loop: CASSASTSVNEQFF. The CDR3 region has the DNA TGTGCCAGCAGCGCCTCGACTAGCGTCAATGAGCAGTTCTTC.